A selection of T cell receptor beta chains follows, all from one sample in a study of post-analysis software for immune sequencing data. TCRdb used MiXCR to reprocess the PCR reads, holding one entry per CDR3 protein. Of fewer than 900,000 distinct CDR3 sequences detected, under 60% appear once; the ten largest clones hold roughly 4.9%. Sequenced sample: blood. These receptors were taken from a girl aged 5 to 17 with multiple sclerosis. Both conserved end residues are part of each CDR3. The order of the fields is CDR3 DNA, CDR3 protein, clone size, D gene, V gene, J gene. A D gene is named only where the DNA matches it firmly. Only part of the rows carry a size: once, few, many, or a class if the clone is expanded.

TGTGCCAGCACCTTGAGGTTGACAGGGAGAGGAATGAACACTGAAGCTTTCTTT,CASTLRLTGRGMNTEAFF,-,TRBD1,TRBV12-3/TRBV12-4,TRBJ1-1
TGCAGTGCGTCGCCCGGACTAGCGCGCCAAGAGACCCAGTACTTC,CSASPGLARQETQYF,once,TRBD2,TRBV20-1,TRBJ2-5
TGTGCCAGCAGTTACCCTCACCGGGACGCCACCGGGGAGCTGTTTTTT,CASSYPHRDATGELFF,-,-,TRBV6-2/TRBV6-3,TRBJ2-2
TGTGCCAGCAGTGAGGAGGCAGGGAGCTCCTACAATGAGCAGTTCTTC,CASSEEAGSSYNEQFF,-,-,TRBV6-1,TRBJ2-1
TGCGCCAGCAGCCAAGACTTCGACCCTAACCAGCCCCAGCATTTT,CASSQDFDPNQPQHF,few,-,TRBV4-1,TRBJ1-5
TGCAGTGCTAGAGATAGAGGCGGGAGAAAGGGTGAGCAGTTCTTC,CSARDRGGRKGEQFF,-,TRBD2,TRBV20-1,TRBJ2-1
TGTGCCAGCACCAAGGACAGAAACTATGACTACACCTTC,CASTKDRNYDYTF,-,-,TRBV7-2,TRBJ1-2
TGCAGTGCAGCGACAGGAAACTATGGCTACACCTTC,CSAATGNYGYTF,-,-,TRBV20-1,TRBJ1-2
TGTGCCAGCAGTTCTATATGGACTAGCGAAAATTACAATGAGCAGTTCTTC,CASSSIWTSENYNEQFF,few,TRBD2,TRBV6-2/TRBV6-3,TRBJ2-1
TGTGCCAGTAGGGGGAGCTCTGGGGCCAACGTCCTGACTTTC,CASRGSSGANVLTF,once,-,TRBV5-6,TRBJ2-6
TGTGCCAGCGGTAGGGGGTCCTGGCTTAGTACGCAGTATTTT,CASGRGSWLSTQYF,few,-,TRBV5-6,TRBJ2-3
TGCGCCAGCAGCTTGGGGGACAGTATGAACACTGAAGCTTTCTTT,CASSLGDSMNTEAFF,-,TRBD1,TRBV5-1,TRBJ1-1
TGTGCCAGCAGCCACAGAGCCCCGGAGCACCAGCTAGCCAAAAACATTCAGTACTTC,CASSHRAPEHQLAKNIQYF,few,-,TRBV7-9,TRBJ2-4
TGCGCCAGCAGCTCCACCGGGACAGGCGACTCACCCCTCCACTTT,CASSSTGTGDSPLHF,-,TRBD1,TRBV5-1,TRBJ1-6
TGTGCCAGCAGTCCCCGGGGGGACTCCTTACGAGAGCAGTACTTC,CASSPRGDSLREQYF,-,TRBD2,TRBV6-5,TRBJ2-7
TGTGCCAGCAGCTCGAGGAAGAGGGACATAAGTGAAAAACTGTTTTTT,CASSSRKRDISEKLFF,-,-,TRBV7-9,TRBJ1-4
TGCAGTGCTAGTTACGGACTAGCGGGAGGGCCGTACGAGCAGTACTTC,CSASYGLAGGPYEQYF,-,TRBD2,TRBV20-1,TRBJ2-7
TGTGCCAGCAGCCTAGGGACAGGGAAAGGGAATGAGCAGTTCTTC,CASSLGTGKGNEQFF,-,TRBD1,TRBV9,TRBJ2-1
TGTGCCAGCAGCGTAGACGACAAAAACATTCAGTACTTC,CASSVDDKNIQYF,-,-,TRBV9,TRBJ2-4
TGCGCCAGCAGCCAAGACCTGGGGCGGCAACTCTACAATGAGCAGTTCTTC,CASSQDLGRQLYNEQFF,few,-,TRBV4-3,TRBJ2-1
TGTGCCAGCAGTGAAGGAAGGTGGACAGGGGGTACCTACGAGCAGTACTTC,CASSEGRWTGGTYEQYF,-,TRBD1,TRBV6-1,TRBJ2-7
TGTGCCATCAGTGAGTCGAAACAGGCGCAGACCTACGAGCAGTACTTC,CAISESKQAQTYEQYF,-,-,TRBV10-3,TRBJ2-7
TGTGCCACCAGCTCACGCAGGGCCGGGGACACCGGGGAGCTGTTTTTT,CATSSRRAGDTGELFF,few,-,TRBV15,TRBJ2-2
TGCAGCGGACACTCCGAGATGGAAGAGGGTTTTCTTAGCAATGAGCAGTTCTTC,CSGHSEMEEGFLSNEQFF,many,-,TRBV29-1,TRBJ2-1
TGCGCCAGCAGCGTGGAAGGGGAGACCCAGTACTTC,CASSVEGETQYF,-,-,TRBV5-1,TRBJ2-5
TGTGCCAGCAGTAAATACATTACGGGGAACTATGGCTACACCTTC,CASSKYITGNYGYTF,-,-,TRBV6-2/TRBV6-3,TRBJ1-2
TGTGCCAGCAGTTACCTAAACCCTACAGCGGGAGGGCCAGATACACAGTATTTT,CASSYLNPTAGGPDTQYF,-,TRBD2,TRBV6-5,TRBJ2-3
TGTGCCAGCAGCGTTTCAGGGGGCGGGGGAGAGACCCAGTACTTC,CASSVSGGGGETQYF,-,-,TRBV5-5,TRBJ2-5
TGTGCCAGCAGCTTAAACGGGGGGTCGGTGGATCAGCCCCAGCATTTT,CASSLNGGSVDQPQHF,-,-,TRBV7-2,TRBJ1-5
TGCAGTGCTAGCTTCCTAGCGGGAGTTGGCGAGCAGTACTTC,CSASFLAGVGEQYF,-,TRBD2,TRBV20-1,TRBJ2-7
TGCAGTGCTAAAGGGGAAGGTGCCGCCTACGAGCAGTACTTC,CSAKGEGAAYEQYF,once,-,TRBV20-1,TRBJ2-7
TGTGCCAGCAGCCCTCGTGGCTACGACAATGAGCAGTTCTTC,CASSPRGYDNEQFF,-,-,TRBV9,TRBJ2-1
TGCAGTGCCACCAAGACCGATACCCTCTATGGCTACACCTTC,CSATKTDTLYGYTF,-,-,TRBV20-1,TRBJ1-2
TGCGCCAGCAGCGGGGGACCGGGACAGGGGGCTTACAATGAGCAGTTCTTC,CASSGGPGQGAYNEQFF,-,TRBD1,TRBV5-1,TRBJ2-1
TGCGCCAGCAGCCAAGAAACGGCGGGAGGGCCCGATACGCAGTATTTT,CASSQETAGGPDTQYF,few,TRBD2,TRBV4-1,TRBJ2-3
TGCGCCAGCAGCCAAGAGGAGCGGAGGAGCACAGATACGCAGTATTTT,CASSQEERRSTDTQYF,-,-,TRBV4-1,TRBJ2-3
TGTGCCAGCAGCTTGGGTCAGGGGGCTGACTACGAGCAGTACTTC,CASSLGQGADYEQYF,-,TRBD1,TRBV7-6,TRBJ2-7
TGCAGTGCTACGCAGGGTGTTATTGACACTGAAGCTTTCTTT,CSATQGVIDTEAFF,few,-,TRBV20-1,TRBJ1-1
TGTGCCAGCAGCCGGCTGAGAGCGGGAGGTTTCAATGAGCAGTTCTTC,CASSRLRAGGFNEQFF,once,TRBD2,TRBV3-1,TRBJ2-1
TGTGCCAGCAGCTCCGACGGTTTCTATGGCTACACCTTC,CASSSDGFYGYTF,few,-,TRBV11-2,TRBJ1-2
TGTGCCAGCAGTTTCCCCGGACTAGCGGGAGAAACAGATACGCAGTATTTT,CASSFPGLAGETDTQYF,-,TRBD2,TRBV11-1,TRBJ2-3
TGTGCCAGCAGCTTTCGGACAGTCGGGGCCTACAATGAGCAGTTCTTC,CASSFRTVGAYNEQFF,-,-,TRBV7-8,TRBJ2-1
TGCGCCAGCAGTGCGACGGACGGGAACTATGGCTACACCTTC,CASSATDGNYGYTF,few,-,TRBV5-1,TRBJ1-2
TGTGCCAGCAGCCGCACAGGGGCTGGGGCCAACGTCCTGACTTTC,CASSRTGAGANVLTF,-,TRBD1,TRBV12-3/TRBV12-4,TRBJ2-6
TGTGCCAGCAGCCTACTAGCGGGAGGAGACGAGCAGTACTTC,CASSLLAGGDEQYF,-,TRBD2,TRBV7-9,TRBJ2-7
TGTGCCATCAGTGGGACAACTAACTATGGCTACACCTTC,CAISGTTNYGYTF,-,-,TRBV10-3,TRBJ1-2
TGTGCCACCAGCAGAGATGGGGACAATGAGCAGTTCTTC,CATSRDGDNEQFF,few,-,TRBV15,TRBJ2-1
TGTGCTAGTGGTGCTGGACAGGGAGAGACCCAGTACTTC,CASGAGQGETQYF,-,TRBD1,TRBV12-5,TRBJ2-5
TGTGCCACCAGTGATCCGGGACTAGCGAGAAATGAGCAGTTCTTC,CATSDPGLARNEQFF,-,TRBD2,TRBV24-1,TRBJ2-1
TGCGCCAGCAGCGAAACGGGGGGAGGGGAGACCCAGTACTTC,CASSETGGGETQYF,-,TRBD2,TRBV5-1,TRBJ2-5
TGTGCCAGCAGCTTAGCCGCTAGCGGGAGGTACGAGCAGTACTTC,CASSLAASGRYEQYF,-,TRBD2,TRBV7-8,TRBJ2-7
TGTGCCATCAGTGAGGATAGCGGGAAGGGACTCTACGAGCAGTACTTC,CAISEDSGKGLYEQYF,-,TRBD2,TRBV10-3,TRBJ2-7
TGCGCCAGCAGCTTGGTGGTTGGGGAGAGCTCCTACGAGCAGTACTTC,CASSLVVGESSYEQYF,-,-,TRBV5-1,TRBJ2-7
TGCAGTGCTAGAGATCGGGCCGCCCGGGAGCAGCACTTC,CSARDRAAREQHF,-,-,TRBV20-1,TRBJ2-7
TGTGCCAGCAGCTCAGAGACAGGTGGGAATGAGCAGTTCTTC,CASSSETGGNEQFF,few,-,TRBV7-2,TRBJ2-1
TGTGCCAGCAGCGCGACAGGGGTTGGTGAGACCCAGTACTTC,CASSATGVGETQYF,-,TRBD1,TRBV7-3,TRBJ2-5
TGTGCCTGGAGTAACGGGATCCACTACGAGCAGTACTTC,CAWSNGIHYEQYF,-,-,TRBV30,TRBJ2-7
TGCGCCAGCAGCTTGGCGGGAGCGAGGTCAGATACGCAGTATTTT,CASSLAGARSDTQYF,few,-,TRBV5-1,TRBJ2-3
TGTGCCAGCAGCCTAGGACTAGCGGGACAGGGCGAGCAGTACTTC,CASSLGLAGQGEQYF,-,TRBD2,TRBV4-2,TRBJ2-7
TGCAGCGTTGAACTGGATGACAGCGGGGCCTACGAGCAGTACTTC,CSVELDDSGAYEQYF,few,TRBD2,TRBV29-1,TRBJ2-7